This TCR beta chain was sequenced during a study of post-analysis software for immune sequencing data. Overall study context: Both relapsing-remitting and secondary progressive multiple sclerosis featured among the disease courses, as did progressive-relapsing multiple sclerosis. Study-wide results and caveats: About five TRBV segments, including TRBV5-6, TRBV5-1 and TRBV20-1, were more frequent in patients than controls. Normalized Chao1 diversity in multiple sclerosis patients fell significantly below that of controls. Strong co-clustering by F measure was evident for samples that had been prepared in the same batch.

V lost 6 bases, J lost 4 bases, and 18 bases lay in between. CDR3 length: 14 amino acids. The germline gives CDR1 SQVTM, CDR2 ANQGSEA. Tagging with unique molecular identifiers was a feature of the TCR beta cDNA libraries. MiXCR, applied by TCRdb to the PCR reads, yields one record per CDR3 protein. The sample has approximately 730,000 distinct CDR3 sequences, 35% to 55% seen once. This clonotype was detected a few times. The antigen is undetermined. This chain uses TRBV29-1 with TRBJ1-2; D unclear. The TCR sequence derives from a girl aged 10-17 years with multiple sclerosis. Material for sequencing was blood. This chain's CDR3 is CSVARRGLGYGYTF. The CDR3 DNA sequence: TGCAGCGTAGCAAGGCGAGGGTTGGGCTATGGCTACACCTTC.